Reported below is one T cell receptor (beta chain). This clone was detected only once. No cognate antigen has been identified for it. The record has no base qualities; no much larger clone is one base away. Reading the germline V gene (reference sequence) gives CDR1 SGHAT and CDR2 FQDESV. From cysteine to phenylalanine, the CDR3 is 16 amino acids long. Of all the DNA, just the CDR3 is kept, 48 bases in frame from base 1. Unmatched junction bases come to 9, with V trimmed by 10 bases and J by 0 bases. The immunoSEQ Assay, a bias-controlled multiplex PCR, was used to amplify TCRbeta CDR3 regions from genomic DNA. From the authors' description of their analysis: Within the assay, amplification of reference gene primers was used to estimate how many nucleated cells each sample contained. Sequence reads were collapsed and filtered to measure the absolute abundance of every unique TCRbeta CDR3 rearrangement. Productive Simpson clonality was computed per sample as the square root of Simpson's diversity index over productive rearrangements. TCRdb retrieved this table from immuneACCESS and kept in-frame rearrangements only. Not all clones are present; in checked studies, unresolved V genes account for under half, and no reason is known for the remainder. From that table come the V and J calls and clone size; the DNA was used to work out D and trimming. This sample holds some 180,000 clones; around 90% were observed only once. In total, the top ten clones hold approximately 0.64% of the sample.

Each collaborating institution followed its own protocols to collect whole blood in K2EDTA tubes. For TCRbeta analysis, collaborators shipped samples in one of three forms: frozen whole blood, isolated PBMCs, or DNA extracted from either of those sample types. This entry is derived from a study of blood T cell repertoires in COVID-19 (dated by TCRdb to 2018 to 2020). Broadly, across the study: Collaborator samples came from the United States, Italy and Spain and covered acute and convalescent phases of COVID-19. The prospective study material was composed of cDNA or gDNA derived from T cells, B-cell-depleted T cells, or PBMCs. Subjects who had been exposed to COVID-19, were actively infected with it, or had recovered from it provided the deeply sampled blood TCRbeta repertoires that made up the dataset. The repertoires were released in a freely available public database intended as a resource for research on the immune response to SARS-CoV-2. The samples were drawn from two sources: the first 160 participants of the ongoing ImmuneRACE study, and 950 to 1,500 subjects contributed by 6 global collaborators. A de-identified subject ID, COVID-19 status, age in years and sex were almost always included in the sample metadata. HLA class I and class II types, where available, came from metadata supplied by the sample provider rather than from assay-based typing.

What the work shows at the level of the full study, not this receptor alone: The amount of clinical and demographic metadata varied by source and participant and was provided uncurated.

The sequencing input was peripheral blood. The TCR comes from a man aged 45 to 65 with acute or convalescent COVID-19. The rearranged segments are TRBV11-1 and TRBJ2-6, with 7 middle bases fitting TRBD1. The DNA sequence is TGTGCCACCAAGGGACAGACCGACTCTGGGGCCAACGTCCTGACTTTC. This yields the protein CATKGQTDSGANVLTF.